A single sample is the source of the 18 T cell receptor beta chains below, sequenced in a study of T cell clones after liver transplantation. Clones were read by immunoSEQ multiplex PCR, and TCRdb kept only the in-frame ones, dropping some. The sample holds more than 10,000 clones, roughly 70% seen once. The sequenced sample was CD8+ T cells from blood, obtained at the 22-month timepoint. These receptors all stem from a human patient who received a liver transplant. Some T cells may have originated in the graft donor.

This clone has a single count. The chain has TRBV5-1 and TRBJ2-3; D not resolved. The V end lost 0 bases, the J end lost 6 bases, and 11 bases lay between the germline ends. The CDR3 loop spans 14 amino acids. From germline, CDR1 is SGHRS and CDR2 YFSETQ. The chain's CDR3 is CASSLELFKDTQYF. CDR3 nucleotide sequence: TGCGCCAGCAGCTTGGAACTCTTTAAGGATACGCAGTATTTT.

This chain uses TRBV2 with TRBJ1-5; 7 positions match TRBD1. V gave up 4 bases and J gave up 6 bases; unmatched junction bases: 3. This CDR3 spans 13 amino acids. Germline CDR1 SNHLY, CDR2 FYNNEI. The CDR3 spells CASSAGGVQPQHF. The DNA of the CDR3 is TGTGCCAGCAGTGCAGGGGGAGTTCAGCCCCAGCATTTT.

This clone was picked up a small number of times. This chain links TRBV19 with TRBJ1-5; D is unresolved. The CDR3 consists of 13 residues. Trimming cost V 2 bases and J 4 bases, with 6 bases left between them. The germline V gene has CDR1 LNHDA and CDR2 SQIVND (reference sequence). The CDR3 loop reads CASSIPTNQPQHF. CDR3 nucleotide sequence: TGTGCCAGTAGTATACCAACGAATCAGCCCCAGCATTTT.

The chain employs TRBV29-1 and TRBJ2-1; D remains unclear. The V and J ends lost 4 bases and 4 bases respectively, with 14 bases between them. The CDR3 totals 14 residues. Germline CDR1 SQVTM, CDR2 ANQGSEA. As DNA, the CDR3 is TGCAGCGTTGCGTTTCCGGGTACGTACAATGAGCAGTTCTTC. Encoded protein: CSVAFPGTYNEQFF.

There are a few counts of this clone. The V gene is TRBV9, the J gene TRBJ2-5, with 10 bases that match TRBD1. This CDR3 comprises 16 residues. Germline lookup yields CDR1 SGDLS and CDR2 YYNGEE. Trimming removed 3 bases from V and 1 base from J; junction bases left unmatched: 6. The CDR3 DNA is TGTGCCAGCAGCGAACCCCGACAGGGGGCCCAAGAGACCCAGTACTTC. Its translation is CASSEPRQGAQETQYF. The full variable domain, with the rest looked up from reference TRBV9 and TRBJ2-5, is DSGVTQTPKHLITATGQRVTLRCSPRSGDLSVYWYQQSLDQGLQFLIQYYNGEERAKGNILERFSAQQFPDLHSELNLSSLELGDSALYFCASSEPRQGAQETQYFGPGTRLLVL.

V gene TRBV27 combines with J gene TRBJ2-5, with D perhaps assigned TRBD1 or TRBD2 (6 bases each). The germline V and J ends were trimmed by 1 base and 5 bases, with 11 bases remaining between them. The CDR3 is 14 residues long. The germline gives CDR1 MNHEY, CDR2 SMNVEV (reference sequence). DNA of the CDR3: TGTGCCAGCAGTTTATGGGGGGCGGGGGAGACCCAGTACTTC. Translating it yields CASSLWGAGETQYF.

V gene TRBV6-6 combines with J gene TRBJ2-1; D is possibly TRBD2 (5 bases). CDR3 size: 15 residues. Germline V lookup: CDR1 MNHNY, CDR2 SVGAGI (reference sequence). The germline V and J ends were trimmed by 0 bases and 7 bases, with 13 bases remaining between them. The CDR3 spells CASSYSGGSGNEQFF. As DNA, the CDR3 is TGTGCCAGCAGTTACTCAGGTGGGAGTGGTAATGAGCAGTTCTTC.

The chain carries TRBV11-2 and TRBJ2-7; 8 bases match TRBD2. Germline trimming cut 4 bases from V and 2 bases from J; bases unmatched to any gene: 10. CDR1 is SGHAT, CDR2 FQNNGV, per germline. This CDR3 contains 16 residues. CDR3 DNA: TGTGCCAGCAGCTCCTTTCCCGGGGGGGTGACCTACGAGCAGTACTTC. Its protein product is CASSSFPGGVTYEQYF. Supplemented by reference TRBV11-2 and TRBJ2-7, the full variable domain reads EAGVAQSPRYKIIEKRQSVAFWCNPISGHATLYWYQQILGQGPKLLIQFQNNGVVDDSQLPKDRFSAERLKGVDSTLKIQPAKLEDSAVYLCASSSFPGGVTYEQYFGPGTRLTVT.

The V call is TRBV5-5, the J call TRBJ2-7, with D perhaps TRBD2 (5 bases). V lost 1 base and J 0 bases, leaving 5 bases between the germline ends. Germline CDR1 and CDR2: SGHKS and YYEKEE (reference sequence). This CDR3 has 13 residues. CDR3 sequence: CASSLRDSYEQYF. Written as DNA, the CDR3 is TGTGCCAGCAGCTTGCGGGACTCCTACGAGCAGTACTTC.

This clone occurred a few times. This chain connects TRBV29-1 to TRBJ2-7, with D tentatively TRBD2 (6 bases). The CDR3 extends over 12 amino acids. V lost 2 bases and J 3 bases, leaving 8 bases between the germline ends. CDR1 SQVTM and CDR2 ANQGSEA come from the germline V gene. The DNA of the CDR3 is TGCAGCGTTGAAATAGCGGACTACGAGCAGTACTTC. The encoded protein is CSVEIADYEQYF.

This clone was found a few times. The chain has TRBV11-1 and TRBJ1-5; possible D gene TRBD1, 6 bases. The CDR3 is 14 residues long. Per the germline V gene, CDR1 is SGHAT and CDR2 is FQDESV (reference sequence). Trimming stripped 5 bases from V and 6 bases from J, with 14 bases between. The CDR3 protein is CASSLTGRGQPQHF. The CDR3 DNA follows: TGTGCCAGCAGCCTCACAGGGAGAGGTCAGCCCCAGCATTTT.

V is TRBV27 and J is TRBJ2-7; 13 bases align to TRBD2. The CDR3 is 13 residues long. Per germline, CDR1 MNHEY and CDR2 SMNVEV (reference sequence). After removal of 8 bases from V and 3 bases from J, the junction contained 1 base not matched to a gene. The CDR3 nucleotides are TGTGCCAGCGGGACTAGCGGGGACTACGAGCAGTACTTC. Its protein is CASGTSGDYEQYF.

The genes are TRBV4-2 and TRBJ2-4; TRBD2 aligns across 15 bases. V shed 3 bases and J 0 bases; nucleotides not matched to a gene: 3. The CDR3 runs to 18 residues. The V gene's germline CDR1 is LGHNA and CDR2 YNFKEQ. The CDR3, as DNA: TGTGCCAGCAGCCATGGACTAGCGGGAGGGGGAGCCAAAAACATTCAGTACTTC. Translated, it gives CASSHGLAGGGAKNIQYF.

The CDR3 loop is CASSRQSPDYGYTF. The CDR3 nucleotides read TGTGCCAGCAGTAGACAATCGCCAGACTATGGCTACACCTTC. The V call is TRBV27, the J call TRBJ1-2; D remains unclear. V lost 5 bases and J lost 3, with 13 bases in between. The germline V gene has CDR1 MNHEY and CDR2 SMNVEV (reference sequence). There are 14 residues in the CDR3.

V is TRBV11-1 and J is TRBJ1-3; no clear D gene. Germline V CDR1 and CDR2: SGHAT, FQDESV (reference sequence). The CDR3 has 13 residues. Trimming left V 4 bases short and J 4 bases short, with 8 bases between. The CDR3, as DNA: TGTGCCAGCAGCTCCTCACCAGGAAACACCATATATTTT. Its translation: CASSSSPGNTIYF.

The CDR3 coding sequence is TGCGCCAGCAGCCAAGAAGTCCAGGGAGGGAAAGCTTTCTTT. Protein: CASSQEVQGGKAFF. This rearrangement joins TRBV4-3 to TRBJ1-1; D might be TRBD1 (5 bases). Trimming shortened V by 0 bases and J by 9 bases, and 14 bases separated the two germline ends. The CDR3 length is 14 residues. Germline V gene lookup returns CDR1 LGHNA and CDR2 YSLEER.

V is TRBV4-3 and J is TRBJ1-1, with 7 positions matching TRBD1. Germline V gives CDR1 LGHNA, CDR2 YSLEER. This CDR3 has 13 amino acids. V lost 6 bases to trimming and J lost 3 bases; unmatched junction nucleotides: 4. The DNA for the CDR3 is TGCGCCAGCAGTCCAGGGGGGTACACTGAAGCTTTCTTT. This gives the protein CASSPGGYTEAFF.

The chain joins TRBV28 to TRBJ2-5; 8 positions match TRBD1. This CDR3 contains 14 residues. J was trimmed by 2 bases and V by 8 bases; bases with no gene match: 7. The germline V gene encodes CDR1 MDHEN and CDR2 SYDVKM. The CDR3 is CASCFDRGQETQYF. DNA for the CDR3: TGTGCCAGCTGCTTCGACAGGGGTCAAGAGACCCAGTACTTC.